This TCR beta chain comes out of a study of blood T cell repertoires in COVID-19. On the study more broadly: Acute-phase and convalescent COVID-19 samples originated in the United States, Italy and Spain. The analysed material was cDNA or gDNA that came from T cells, B-cell-depleted T cells, or PBMCs.

Under the authors' procedure: Reference gene primer amplification gave nucleated cell count estimates. Clones were read by immunoSEQ multiplex PCR, and TCRdb kept only the in-frame ones, dropping some. V and J calls and clone size are given by that table; D and trimming were obtained from the DNA. Here the sample spans about 110,000 clones, roughly 90% being singletons. The V gene lost 0 bases and the J gene lost 6 bases, with 7 bases spanning the gap. CDR1 is SGHRS, CDR2 YFSETQ, per germline. CDR3 length: 14 residues. This TCR was recovered from a woman aged 70-85 years who had recovered from COVID-19. Sequencing input: peripheral blood. The V and J genes are TRBV5-1 and TRBJ1-6; D remains ambiguous. For the CDR3, the DNA is TGCGCCAGCAGCTTGGGGCGGGGTAATTCACCCCTCCACTTT. It yields the protein CASSLGRGNSPLHF.